This TCR beta chain came from a study of identifying expanded T cells in peripheral blood. A word on this clone: The antigen remains unidentified.

Sequenced by immunoSEQ multiplex PCR; TCRdb stores in-frame clones only, minus some. The sample includes tens of thousands of clones, about four fifths of them seen just once. The CDR3 covers 14 residues. Germline V CDR1 and CDR2: SGHNT, YYREEE (reference sequence). Deletions cut 3 bases from V and 6 bases from J, with 14 bases between. Collection occurred without any documented infections or immune events in donors. Whole-study findings and limits: Technical replicates showed roughly 1.2 changed clones; two weeks roughly 15; four weeks 19. Clone count variance between approximately 2-week samples rose with total template count.

The TCR comes from a person between 18 and 75 years old in good health. V gene TRBV5-4 combines with J gene TRBJ2-3, with D possibly being TRBD2 (5 bases). The sample consisted of blood. CDR3 amino acids: CASSSGLEVDTQYF. The CDR3 bases are TGTGCCAGCAGCTCTGGACTGGAGGTGGATACGCAGTATTTT.